This record covers a single T cell receptor (beta chain). The antigen is undetermined. CDR3 length: 12 residues. Germline V gene sequence: CDR1 WNHNN, CDR2 SYGVQD (reference sequence). The V end lost 7 bases, the J end lost 8 bases, and 11 bases lay between the germline ends. Here immunoSEQ multiplex PCR was the method, and the copy in TCRdb shows in-frame clones only, minus some. Here the sample spans about 180,000 clones, 90% to 95% being singletons. The data derive from a study of T cell responses to AZD1222 COVID-19 vaccine. Regarding the study as a whole: Distributed over spike, vaccine-associated CD4 TCRs predominated at 160-218 and 743-854. Unmutated regions of variants are reportedly targeted by nearly half of spike-specific TCRs. Donors were mostly white British, more females; clonal diversity possibly underestimated. Only 5 to 7 AZD1222 recipients tested seropositive at baseline.

This sample comprised peripheral blood, obtained 28 days after the second dose of the MenACWY control vaccine. The TCR sequence derives from an adult who received the MenACWY meningococcal vaccine as a control. The chain uses TRBV10-1 and TRBJ1-4; D is perhaps TRBD1 (5 bases). CDR3 loop: CASMGVEEKLFF. The CDR3 DNA follows: TGCGCCAGCATGGGGGTGGAAGAAAAACTGTTTTTT.